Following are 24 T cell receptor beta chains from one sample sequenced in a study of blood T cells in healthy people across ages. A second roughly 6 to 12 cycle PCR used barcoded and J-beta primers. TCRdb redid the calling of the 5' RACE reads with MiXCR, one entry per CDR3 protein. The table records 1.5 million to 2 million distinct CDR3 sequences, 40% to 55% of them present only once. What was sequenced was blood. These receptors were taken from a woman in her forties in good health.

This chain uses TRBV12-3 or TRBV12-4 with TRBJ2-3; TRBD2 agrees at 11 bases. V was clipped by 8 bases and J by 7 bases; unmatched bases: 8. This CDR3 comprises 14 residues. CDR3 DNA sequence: TGTGCCAGCGGTACTAGCGGGGGTACATATACGCAGTATTTT. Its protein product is CASGTSGGTYTQYF.

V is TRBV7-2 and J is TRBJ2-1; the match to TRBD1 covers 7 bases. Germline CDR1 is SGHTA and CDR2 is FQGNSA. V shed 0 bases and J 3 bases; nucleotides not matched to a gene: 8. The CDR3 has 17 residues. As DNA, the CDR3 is TGTGCCAGCAGCTTAGCGAGGGGGCAGGGACGCTACAATGAGCAGTTCTTC. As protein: CASSLARGQGRYNEQFF.

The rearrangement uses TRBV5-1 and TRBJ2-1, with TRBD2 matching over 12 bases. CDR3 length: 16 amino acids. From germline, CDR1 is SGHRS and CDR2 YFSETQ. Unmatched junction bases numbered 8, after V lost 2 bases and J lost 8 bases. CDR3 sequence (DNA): TGCGCCAGCAGCTTTTCTAGCGGGGGGGCCGTCGATGAGCAGTTCTTC. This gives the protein CASSFSSGGAVDEQFF.

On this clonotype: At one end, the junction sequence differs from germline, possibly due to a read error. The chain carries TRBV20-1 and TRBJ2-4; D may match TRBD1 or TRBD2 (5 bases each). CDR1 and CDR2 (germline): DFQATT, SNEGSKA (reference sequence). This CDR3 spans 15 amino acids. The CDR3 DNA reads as TGCGGTGCTCAAAGAGGGGTCAATACCAAAAACATTCAGTACTTC. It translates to CGAQRGVNTKNIQYF.

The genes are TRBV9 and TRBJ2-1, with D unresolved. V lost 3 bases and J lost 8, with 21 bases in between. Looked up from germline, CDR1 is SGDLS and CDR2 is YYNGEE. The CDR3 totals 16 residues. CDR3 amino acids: CASSGMTLGIGDEQFF. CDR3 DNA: TGTGCCAGCAGCGGAATGACGCTTGGGATTGGCGATGAGCAGTTCTTC.

This chain's CDR3 is CASSRLGGLADTQYF. Here the CDR3 DNA reads TGTGCCAGCAGCCGATTAGGGGGGCTGGCAGATACGCAGTATTTT. This chain joins TRBV28 and TRBJ2-3, with D tentatively TRBD1 or TRBD2 (6 bases each). The CDR3 spans 15 residues. Trimming stripped 6 bases from V and 4 bases from J, with 17 bases between. The germline CDR1 and CDR2 sequences are MDHEN and SYDVKM.

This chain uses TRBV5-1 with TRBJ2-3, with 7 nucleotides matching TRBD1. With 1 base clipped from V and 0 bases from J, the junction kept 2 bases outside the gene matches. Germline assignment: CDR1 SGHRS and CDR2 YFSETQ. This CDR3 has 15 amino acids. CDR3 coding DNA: TGCGCCAGCAGCTTGTCGACAGGGAGCACAGATACGCAGTATTTT. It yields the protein CASSLSTGSTDTQYF.

The CDR3 coding sequence is TGCAGTGCAAAACTCGGGCTGTACAGGGGGGAGACCCAGTACTTC. Translation: CSAKLGLYRGETQYF. The J gene is TRBJ2-5, the V gene TRBV20-1; TRBD1 agrees at 8 bases. The CDR3 consists of 15 residues. V trimming: 6 bases; J trimming: 5 bases; junction bases outside the gene matches: 14. Looked up from germline, CDR1 is DFQATT and CDR2 is SNEGSKA (reference sequence).

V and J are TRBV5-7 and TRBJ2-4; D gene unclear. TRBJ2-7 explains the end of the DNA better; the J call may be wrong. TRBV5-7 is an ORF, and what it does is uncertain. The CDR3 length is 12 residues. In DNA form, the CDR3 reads TGTGCCAGCAGCTTGGAGACCAACGAGCAGTACTTC. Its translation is CASSLETNEQYF.

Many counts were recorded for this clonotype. The CDR3 protein is CASMGQVGEQYF. The CDR3, as DNA: TGTGCCAGCATGGGACAGGTCGGCGAGCAGTACTTC. The chain joins TRBV6-2 or TRBV6-3 to TRBJ2-7, with 8 bases fitting TRBD1. The germline CDR1 and CDR2 sequences are MNHEY and SVGEGT. V lost 7 bases, J lost 6 bases, and 5 bases stayed unmatched. This CDR3 is built from 12 residues.

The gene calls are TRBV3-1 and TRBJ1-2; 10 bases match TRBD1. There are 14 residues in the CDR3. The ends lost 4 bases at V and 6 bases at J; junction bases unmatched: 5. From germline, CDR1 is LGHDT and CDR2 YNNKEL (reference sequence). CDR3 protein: CASSLGTGEDGYTF. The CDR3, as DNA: TGTGCCAGCAGCCTCGGGACAGGGGAGGATGGCTACACCTTC.

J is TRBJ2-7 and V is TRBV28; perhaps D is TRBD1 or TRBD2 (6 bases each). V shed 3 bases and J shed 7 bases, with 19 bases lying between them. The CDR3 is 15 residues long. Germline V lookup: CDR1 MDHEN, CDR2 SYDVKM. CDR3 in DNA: TGTGCCAGCAGTTTTGGGGGGCTTGGGTACAATGAGCAGTACTTC. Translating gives CASSFGGLGYNEQYF.

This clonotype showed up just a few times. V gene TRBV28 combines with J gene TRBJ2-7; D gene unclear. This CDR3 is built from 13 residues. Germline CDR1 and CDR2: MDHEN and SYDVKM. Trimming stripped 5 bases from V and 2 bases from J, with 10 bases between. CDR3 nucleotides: TGTGCCAGCAGTCCCAGCAGACCCTACGAGCAGTACTTC. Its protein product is CASSPSRPYEQYF.

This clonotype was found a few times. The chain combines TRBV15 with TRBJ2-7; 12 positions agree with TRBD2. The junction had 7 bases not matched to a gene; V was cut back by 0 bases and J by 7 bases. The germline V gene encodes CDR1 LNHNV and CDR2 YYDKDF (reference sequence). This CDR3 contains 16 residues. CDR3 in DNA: TGTGCCACCAGCAGAGATCGTAGCGGACTAGCGGGGGAGCAGTACTTC. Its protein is CATSRDRSGLAGEQYF.

The CDR3 spells CASNFSGGNTDTQYF. The CDR3, as DNA: TGTGCCAGCAACTTTAGCGGGGGGAATACAGATACGCAGTATTTT. The V call is TRBV5-5, the J call TRBJ2-3, with 10 bases aligning to TRBD2. With 6 bases clipped from V and 3 bases from J, the junction kept 7 bases outside the gene matches. This CDR3 has 15 amino acids. The germline gives CDR1 SGHKS, CDR2 YYEKEE (reference sequence). Looking up the rest from reference TRBV5-5 and TRBJ2-3 gives the full variable domain: DAGVTQSPTHLIKTRGQQVTLRCSPISGHKSVSWYQQVLGQGPQFIFQYYEKEERGRGNFPDRFSARQFPNYSSELNVNALLLGDSALYLCASNFSGGNTDTQYFGPGTRLTVL.

The CDR3 coding sequence is TGTGCCAGCCACTTCGGGACAGGGGACGAGCAGTACTTC. This translates into CASHFGTGDEQYF. The chain carries TRBV25-1 and TRBJ2-7, with 10 bases lining up with TRBD1. The junction had 6 bases not matched to a gene; V was cut back by 8 bases and J by 5 bases. Germline V gene data show CDR1 as MGHDK and CDR2 as SYGVNS. This CDR3 is built from 13 residues.

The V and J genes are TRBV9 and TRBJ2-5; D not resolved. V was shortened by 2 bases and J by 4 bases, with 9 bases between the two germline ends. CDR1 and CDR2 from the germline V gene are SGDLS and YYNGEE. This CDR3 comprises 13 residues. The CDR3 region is CASSVGISETQYF. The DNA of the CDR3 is TGTGCCAGCAGCGTTGGAATATCAGAGACCCAGTACTTC.

CDR3 in DNA: TGCGCCAGCAGCCAAGATGGGGGGACAGGGGAAACAGATACGCAGTATTTT. Translating it yields CASSQDGGTGETDTQYF. V and J are TRBV4-3 and TRBJ2-3, with TRBD1 matching over 10 bases. With V trimmed by 0 bases and J by 3 bases, 6 bases remained unmatched. This CDR3 is 17 amino acids long. In germline, CDR1 is LGHNA, CDR2 YSLEER.

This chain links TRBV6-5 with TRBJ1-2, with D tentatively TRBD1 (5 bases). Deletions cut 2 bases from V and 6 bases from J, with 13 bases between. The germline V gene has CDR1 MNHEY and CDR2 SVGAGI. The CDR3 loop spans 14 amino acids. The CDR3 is CASSYTGRVNGYTF. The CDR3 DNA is TGTGCCAGCAGTTACACAGGCAGGGTAAATGGCTACACCTTC.

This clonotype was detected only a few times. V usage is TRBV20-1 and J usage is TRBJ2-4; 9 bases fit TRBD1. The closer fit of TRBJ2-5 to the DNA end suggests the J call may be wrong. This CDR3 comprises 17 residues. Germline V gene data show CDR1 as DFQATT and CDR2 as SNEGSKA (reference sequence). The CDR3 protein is CSARGHTGGASQETQYF. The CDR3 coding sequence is TGCAGTGCTAGAGGCCACACAGGGGGCGCCTCACAAGAGACCCAGTACTTC.

The CDR3 DNA follows: TGTGCCAGCAGCCCGACAACGACTAGCGGGGGGGCTAGAAATGAGCAGTTCTTC. Translated, it gives CASSPTTTSGGARNEQFF. The V gene is TRBV7-2, the J gene TRBJ2-1, with 14 bases that match TRBD2. The CDR3 has 18 amino acids. CDR1 is SGHTA and CDR2 is FQGNSA in the germline V gene. Losses at the gene ends were 5 bases for V and 7 bases for J; bases not matched to a gene: 13.

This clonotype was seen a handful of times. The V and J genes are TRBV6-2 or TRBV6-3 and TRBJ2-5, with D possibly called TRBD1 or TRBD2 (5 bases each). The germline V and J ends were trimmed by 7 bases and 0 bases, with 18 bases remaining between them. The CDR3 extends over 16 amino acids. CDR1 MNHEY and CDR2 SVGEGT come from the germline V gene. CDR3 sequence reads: CASTLGDAAYQETQYF. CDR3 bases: TGTGCCAGCACCCTTGGGGACGCCGCGTACCAAGAGACCCAGTACTTC.

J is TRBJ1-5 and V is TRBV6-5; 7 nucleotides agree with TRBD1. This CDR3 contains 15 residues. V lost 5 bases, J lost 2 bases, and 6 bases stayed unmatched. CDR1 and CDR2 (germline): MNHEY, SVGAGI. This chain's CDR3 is CASSQGESGNQPQHF. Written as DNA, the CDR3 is TGTGCCAGCAGTCAGGGGGAGTCGGGCAATCAGCCCCAGCATTTT.

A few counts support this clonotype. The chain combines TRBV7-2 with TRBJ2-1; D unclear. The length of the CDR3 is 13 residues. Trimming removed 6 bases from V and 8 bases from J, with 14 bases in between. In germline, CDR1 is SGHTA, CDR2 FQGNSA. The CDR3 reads CASRLKGADEQFF. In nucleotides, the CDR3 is TGTGCCAGCAGACTGAAAGGCGCGGATGAGCAGTTCTTC.